The next 9 T cell receptor beta chains were all read from a single sample in a study of identical twins. TCRdb processed the 5' RACE reads anew with MiXCR; each CDR3 protein has one entry. In the table there are about 730,000 distinct CDR3 sequences, approximately 22% of which are singletons. In addition, the sample was reused for a study of T cells expressing NK-cell markers.

Sequencing was done on a sample of PBMCs. The receptor set was obtained from a woman younger than 35 in good health.

The chain links TRBV7-9 to TRBJ1-1; 7 bases line up with TRBD1. CDR3 size: 13 residues. J lost 6 bases, V lost 5 bases, and 6 bases had no gene match. Germline V lookup: CDR1 SEHNR, CDR2 FQNEAQ (reference sequence). The CDR3 nucleotides read TGTGCCAGCAGCCAGGACAGGAGTGCTGAAGCTTTCTTT. Translated, it gives CASSQDRSAEAFF.

This clonotype was recorded a few times. This rearrangement joins TRBV5-1 to TRBJ1-2; D is unresolved. The CDR3 length is 14 residues. Germline assignment: CDR1 SGHRS and CDR2 YFSETQ. The V and J ends lost 4 bases and 5 bases respectively, with 15 bases between them. As DNA, the CDR3 is TGCGCCAGCAGCGCAGGAATCCTTATATATGGCTACACCTTC. It encodes CASSAGILIYGYTF.

The gene calls are TRBV12-3 or TRBV12-4 and TRBJ2-3; D gene uncertain. V lost 8 bases to trimming and J lost 1 base, with 16 bases between them. CDR3 length: 15 amino acids. The CDR3 here is CASLPNGAGTDTQYF. CDR3 coding DNA: TGTGCCAGCCTCCCTAACGGCGCGGGCACAGATACGCAGTATTTT.

The DNA for the CDR3 is TGTGCCAGCAGCTACCGGGACGGGCCCTACGAGCAGTACTTC. Amino acid sequence: CASSYRDGPYEQYF. The chain couples TRBV7-9 to TRBJ2-7; D assignment may be TRBD1 or TRBD2 (5 bases each). This CDR3 region has 14 residues. The V gene lost 4 bases and the J gene lost 2 bases, with 12 bases spanning the gap. Per the germline V gene, CDR1 is SEHNR and CDR2 is FQNEAQ (reference sequence).

This chain links TRBV30 with TRBJ2-7, with D unclear. V lost 0 bases, J lost 1 base, and 4 bases lay in between. Germline CDR1 GTSNPN, CDR2 SVGIG (reference sequence). The length of the CDR3 is 12 residues. This chain's CDR3 is CAWSVWSYEQYF. CDR3 in DNA: TGTGCCTGGAGTGTATGGTCCTACGAGCAGTACTTC.

This clonotype was found many times. The chain couples TRBV4-3 to TRBJ2-5; perhaps D is TRBD1 or TRBD2 (5 bases each). V lost 0 bases, J lost 3 bases, and 14 bases lay in between. The CDR3 totals 16 residues. Germline CDR1 is LGHNA and CDR2 is YSLEER. The CDR3 region has the DNA TGCGCCAGCAGCCAAGATGTGAGGGGAAGGGAAGAGACCCAGTACTTC. It encodes CASSQDVRGREETQYF.

This clonotype was observed a handful of times. The chain links TRBV12-3 or TRBV12-4 to TRBJ2-1; 10 positions match TRBD2. This CDR3 region has 19 residues. Germline trimming cut 5 bases from V and 1 base from J; bases unmatched to any gene: 14. The CDR3: CASSPPPQRGGLSYNEQFF. CDR3 DNA: TGTGCCAGCAGTCCTCCCCCACAGCGGGGGGGCCTGTCCTACAATGAGCAGTTCTTC.

The chain recombines TRBV7-9 with TRBJ2-5; weak D call: TRBD1 (6 bases). The V gene lost 5 bases and the J gene lost 1 base, with 14 bases spanning the gap. Germline-derived CDR1 and CDR2 are SEHNR and FQNEAQ (reference sequence). The CDR3 is made up of 15 amino acids. CDR3 DNA sequence: TGTGCCAGCAGCATACTACGGACAGTCCAAGAGACCCAGTACTTC. This codes for CASSILRTVQETQYF.

J is TRBJ2-1 and V is TRBV7-2, with 9 positions matching TRBD2. Germline assignment: CDR1 SGHTA and CDR2 FQGNSA. CDR3 length equals 15 residues. The V segment lost 5 bases and the J segment 8 bases; nucleotides outside the gene matches: 10. CDR3 in amino acids: CASSQTAGGLYEQFF. CDR3 DNA sequence: TGTGCCAGCAGCCAGACGGCGGGAGGGTTGTATGAGCAGTTCTTC.